This passage covers 28 T cell receptor beta chains from one sample sequenced in a study of blood T cells in healthy people across ages. It was with a sample-barcoded 5' primer and a J-beta primer mix that a second PCR of roughly 7 to 12 cycles was run. TCRdb processed the 5' RACE reads anew with MiXCR; each CDR3 protein has one entry. The sample has 1.5 million to 2 million distinct CDR3 sequences; under 30% are singletons. The sequenced sample consisted of blood. The receptor set was obtained from a woman in her 30s in good health.

The chain couples TRBV18 to TRBJ1-2, with D perhaps TRBD1 (5 bases). Germline V gene data show CDR1 as KGHSH and CDR2 as LQKENI. V was shortened by 3 bases and J by 2 bases, with 13 bases between the two germline ends. The CDR3 runs to 15 residues. CDR3 DNA: TGTGCCAGCTCACCCCCGCAGGGCGCAAACTATGGCTACACCTTC. Residues: CASSPPQGANYGYTF.

In this sample, this clonotype turned up many times. The V and J genes are TRBV29-1 and TRBJ2-1; possible D gene TRBD2, 6 bases. Germline V CDR1 and CDR2: SQVTM, ANQGSEA. The CDR3 contains 14 residues. Trimming cost V 8 bases and J 8 bases, with 22 bases left between them. The CDR3 loop reads CSHRMGGTSDEQFF. CDR3 coding DNA: TGCAGCCACCGTATGGGGGGTACGTCGGATGAGCAGTTCTTC.

The chain couples TRBV29-1 to TRBJ1-1, with 8 nucleotides matching TRBD1. CDR3 length: 15 residues. Germline assignment: CDR1 SQVTM and CDR2 ANQGSEA. V lost 5 bases to trimming and J lost 5 bases; unmatched junction nucleotides: 13. Here the CDR3 reads CSVKPMTGEVTEAFF. CDR3 DNA: TGCAGCGTTAAACCCATGACAGGGGAAGTGACTGAAGCTTTCTTT.

This clonotype was counted between two and nine times. CDR3: CASSASGTGAYGYTF. The CDR3 DNA reads as TGTGCCAGCAGCGCGTCCGGGACAGGGGCTTATGGCTACACCTTC. The V call is TRBV6-2 or TRBV6-3, the J call TRBJ1-2; TRBD1 aligns across 10 bases. The CDR3 sequence is 15 residues long. V gave up 6 bases and J gave up 5 bases; unmatched junction bases: 9. Germline values: CDR1 MNHEY, CDR2 SVGEGT.

Regarding this clonotype: A much larger clone is a single base away; this may be a read error. J is TRBJ2-6 and V is TRBV24-1; D might be TRBD1 (5 bases). CDR1 is KGHDR, CDR2 SFDVKD, per germline. This CDR3 has 15 amino acids. CDR3 residues: CATSAGFAGANVLAF. The CDR3 nucleotides read TGTGCCACCAGTGCGGGTTTCGCTGGGGCCAACGTCCTGGCTTTC.

Comment on this clonotype: A read error may explain this, as a much larger clone is one base away. The chain combines TRBV5-1 with TRBJ2-1; TRBD2 aligns across 11 bases. Near its end, the DNA agrees better with TRBJ2-7, so the J call may be wrong. Germline CDR1 SGHRS, CDR2 YFSETQ. The CDR3 spans 16 residues. As DNA, the CDR3 is TGCGCCAGCAGCTTTACTAGCGGGGGCTCCTACAATGAGCAGTACTTC. Its translation is CASSFTSGGSYNEQYF.

This clonotype was counted between two and nine times. The gene calls are TRBV7-2 and TRBJ2-3; 9 nucleotides match TRBD2. Germline lookup yields CDR1 SGHTA and CDR2 FQGNSA. The CDR3 is made up of 17 amino acids. The junction had 5 bases not matched to a gene; V was cut back by 0 bases and J by 1 base. The CDR3 is CASSLAGAGGGTDTQYF. The CDR3 coding sequence is TGTGCCAGCAGCTTAGCCGGGGCGGGAGGGGGCACAGATACGCAGTATTTT.

The chain recombines TRBV7-2 with TRBJ1-2, with a tentative D call TRBD1 (5 bases). CDR3 length: 15 residues. The germline V and J ends were trimmed by 6 bases and 3 bases, with 17 bases remaining between them. Germline lookup yields CDR1 SGHTA and CDR2 FQGNSA. CDR3 sequence: CASSPPNQQDYGYTF. CDR3 DNA: TGTGCCAGCAGTCCGCCGAACCAACAGGACTATGGCTACACCTTC.

The chain links TRBV7-9 to TRBJ1-6, with a weak D call TRBD1 (6 bases). With 6 bases removed from V and 7 bases from J, the gap between germline ends came to 13 bases. Germline lookup yields CDR1 SEHNR and CDR2 FQNEAQ (reference sequence). The CDR3 runs to 14 residues. DNA for the CDR3: TGTGCCAGCAGTAGAACAGGGCTCAATTCACCCCTCCACTTT. This gives the protein CASSRTGLNSPLHF.

The chain has TRBV27 and TRBJ1-2; no clear D. The CDR3 spans 15 residues. Germline CDR1 reads MNHEY; CDR2 reads SMNVEV (reference sequence). V lost 2 bases and J 5 bases, leaving 15 bases between the germline ends. The CDR3 nucleotides read TGTGCCAGCAGTTTAGTTAGCGGCAGCATATATGGCTACACCTTC. Translating gives CASSLVSGSIYGYTF.

This clonotype appeared a few times. The chain employs TRBV12-3 or TRBV12-4 and TRBJ2-7, with a possible D match to TRBD1 (5 bases). The CDR3 runs 14 residues. The ends were cut back, 5 bases at V and 3 bases at J, with 14 bases in the middle. CDR3 sequence (DNA): TGTGCCAGCAGTATCCAGGGAAGTATCTACGAGCAGTACTTC. Its translation is CASSIQGSIYEQYF.

Only a few counts were recorded for this clonotype. The genes are TRBV11-2 and TRBJ2-5; the match to TRBD2 covers 15 bases. The CDR3 is 17 amino acids. After removal of 5 bases from V and 4 bases from J, the junction contained 8 bases not matched to a gene. Germline assignment: CDR1 SGHAT and CDR2 FQNNGV. Here the CDR3 DNA reads TGTGCCAGCAGCCTCCGGACTAGCGGGGGGGCAGGAGAGACCCAGTACTTC. Translating it yields CASSLRTSGGAGETQYF.

The chain couples TRBV20-1 to TRBJ2-7; possible D gene TRBD2, 5 bases. The CDR3 has 16 residues. Deletions cut 6 bases from V and 3 bases from J, with 24 bases between. Germline V gives CDR1 DFQATT, CDR2 SNEGSKA (reference sequence). The CDR3: CSAIEVRRPGSYEQYF. The CDR3, as DNA: TGCAGTGCCATAGAGGTGAGGAGGCCTGGCAGCTACGAGCAGTACTTC.

The chain links TRBV5-1 to TRBJ2-3, with a weak D call TRBD2 (6 bases). Trimming left V 5 bases short and J 3 bases short, with 13 bases between. The CDR3 is 14 amino acids. The germline gives CDR1 SGHRS, CDR2 YFSETQ. CDR3 in amino acids: CASRAGLGTDTQYF. In DNA form, the CDR3 reads TGCGCCAGCAGAGCGGGCCTAGGTACAGATACGCAGTATTTT.

This clonotype is a singleton in its sample. This sequence may be a read error, since a much larger clone differs from it by one base. The rearrangement links TRBV7-2 to TRBJ1-4, with a tentative D call TRBD1 (5 bases). Per germline, CDR1 SGHTA and CDR2 FQGNSA. This CDR3 comprises 16 residues. DNA of the CDR3: TGTGCCAGCAGACCTTATCAGGGTGCAACTAATGAAAAACCGTTTTTT. The encoded protein is CASRPYQGATNEKPFF.

The chain is built from TRBV20-1 and TRBJ2-3, with D uncertain. Germline V lookup: CDR1 DFQATT, CDR2 SNEGSKA (reference sequence). V lost 2 bases and J 4 bases, leaving 4 bases between the germline ends. The CDR3 is 11 residues long. CDR3 nucleotide sequence: TGCAGTGCTAGATGGGCAGATACGCAGTATTTT. It translates to CSARWADTQYF.

The chain is built from TRBV6-1 and TRBJ1-5; 8 bases match TRBD1. The germline V gene has CDR1 MNHNS and CDR2 SASEGT. This CDR3 has 18 residues. Trimming took 7 bases from V and 2 from J; bases not matched to a gene: 16. DNA for the CDR3: TGTGCCAGCAACCAGCTGGGACAGGTACGGGGGCGCAATCAGCCCCAGCATTTT. Its translation: CASNQLGQVRGRNQPQHF.

This clonotype was found a few times. This sequence joins TRBV21-1 and TRBJ2-7; the D call in the table, TRBD1, was not verified against the DNA. TRBV21-1 is a listed pseudogene. The CDR3 runs to 15 residues. The CDR3 DNA reads TGTGCCAGCAGCGAAACAGGGCGACCGTCCTACGAGCAGTACTTC. Translated: CASSETGRPSYEQYF.

This clonotype was counted a few times. V is TRBV5-6 and J is TRBJ2-7; possibly TRBD1 for D (5 bases). V lost 4 bases and J 7 bases, leaving 9 bases between the germline ends. CDR1 SGHDT and CDR2 YYEEEE come from the germline V gene. This CDR3 is 11 amino acids long. The chain's CDR3 is CASSVAGEQYF. CDR3 coding DNA: TGTGCCAGCAGCGTTGCAGGGGAGCAGTACTTC.

This clonotype was seen more than once but under ten times. The rearrangement links TRBV2 to TRBJ2-5; 7 nucleotides align to TRBD1. The J call is uncertain, as TRBJ2-7 better fits the DNA end. This CDR3 contains 12 residues. CDR1 is SNHLY, CDR2 FYNNEI, per germline. CDR3 sequence (DNA): TGTGCCAGCACACGACAGGGACGCGAGCAGTACTTC. This encodes CASTRQGREQYF.

J is TRBJ2-5 and V is TRBV11-2; D unclear. V gave up 1 base and J gave up 4 bases, with 16 bases separating them. CDR3 length equals 16 residues. Germline V gene data show CDR1 as SGHAT and CDR2 as FQNNGV. The CDR3 spells CASSLVPPKDRETQYF. Here the CDR3 DNA reads TGTGCCAGCAGCTTAGTCCCTCCCAAGGACCGAGAGACCCAGTACTTC.

The chain recombines TRBV12-3 or TRBV12-4 with TRBJ2-1; D gene uncertain. The CDR3 loop spans 14 amino acids. The V and J ends lost 4 bases and 10 bases respectively, with 17 bases between them. The CDR3 bases are TGTGCCAGCAGTTCTCCCAATGATTGGAACGAGCAGTTCTTC. Encoded protein: CASSSPNDWNEQFF.

The chain employs TRBV12-3 or TRBV12-4 and TRBJ2-1, with 8 positions matching TRBD1. Gene TRBJ2-7 matches the end of the DNA better, so the J call may be wrong. CDR3 length equals 14 residues. The CDR3 is CASSLVQGANEQYF. Written as DNA, the CDR3 is TGTGCCAGCAGTTTGGTTCAGGGGGCGAATGAGCAGTACTTC.

The chain has TRBV3-1 and TRBJ2-4, with D perhaps matching TRBD2 (6 bases). The end of the DNA is better explained by TRBJ2-5, so the J call may be wrong. The CDR3 runs to 16 residues. Germline loops: CDR1 LGHDT, CDR2 YNNKEL (reference sequence). The CDR3 is CASRFSGGSSVETQYF. CDR3 DNA sequence: TGTGCCAGCAGATTTAGCGGAGGATCTAGCGTTGAGACCCAGTACTTC.

Regarding this clonotype: A read error may explain this, as a much larger clone is one base away. This chain uses TRBV5-1 with TRBJ2-7; 9 bases match TRBD2. CDR1 and CDR2 (germline): SGHRS, YFSETQ. This CDR3 contains 14 residues. As DNA, the CDR3 is TGCGCCAGCAAGAAGCGGGGGGACTCCCACGAGCAGTACTTC. Amino acids: CASKKRGDSHEQYF.

The chain carries TRBV6-6 and TRBJ2-5; 10 nucleotides agree with TRBD1. Trimming cost V 4 bases and J 5 bases; bases outside gene matches: 10. Germline V CDR1 and CDR2: MNHNY, SVGAGI (reference sequence). This CDR3 is 16 amino acids long. The DNA for the CDR3 is TGTGCCAGCAGTTCGACCCCCGGGACAGGGGATGAGACCCAGTACTTC. Its protein is CASSSTPGTGDETQYF.

In its sample, this clonotype was seen a few times. Mismatch with germline at one junction end may stem from a read error. The chain joins TRBV28 to TRBJ2-5; tentative D call: TRBD1 (8 bases). The CDR3 runs 16 residues. Germline V gene data show CDR1 as MDHEN and CDR2 as SYDVKM. The CDR3 region has the DNA TGTTCCAGCAGTACCCCGACAGGGGAGGGCCAAGAGACCCAGTACTTC. Its translation: CSSSTPTGEGQETQYF.

The genes are TRBV3-1 and TRBJ2-5; 8 bases fit TRBD1. CDR1 is LGHDT, CDR2 YNNKEL, per germline (reference sequence). The CDR3 is 16 amino acids. V was pared by 4 bases and J by 3 bases, with 10 bases of the junction left unmatched. CDR3 amino acids: CASSLNLGQAEETQYF. The CDR3 coding sequence is TGTGCCAGCAGCCTTAATTTGGGACAGGCTGAAGAGACCCAGTACTTC.